Listed here are 11 T cell receptor beta chains from one sample, sequenced in a study of CD8 T cells in ankylosing spondylitis (dated by TCRdb to 2015 to 2018). What the work shows at the level of the full study, not this receptor alone: A TCR beta motif made up of several highly homologous amino acid variants appeared to be characteristic of blood from ankylosing spondylitis patients.

These receptors have no identified antigens. Library preparation employed 5' RACE. The data were produced on an Illumina HiSeq 2500. In-frame beta chains were kept once TCRdb had trimmed the public reads at Q25 with fastp and called clones with MiXCR. CDR3 protein duplicates are merged, each entry listing the most common genes and DNA. This sample has a few hundred thousand distinct CDR3 sequences in its table, and around 7.6% of those were observed once. Jointly, the top ten make up roughly 14% of the sample. The material sequenced was blood, either unsorted or a sorted T cell fraction (not recorded which). The receptors stem from a male donor with ankylosing spondylitis.

This clonotype came up a few times. V gene TRBV30 combines with J gene TRBJ2-1, with 10 bases aligning to TRBD2. V was clipped by 5 bases and J by 2 bases; unmatched bases: 3. The CDR3 is 14 amino acids. CDR1 is GTSNPN, CDR2 SVGIG, per germline (reference sequence). CDR3 in amino acids: CAWGLAGAYNEQFF. CDR3 in DNA: TGTGCCTGGGGCCTAGCGGGAGCCTACAATGAGCAGTTCTTC.

The CDR3 DNA reads TGTGCCAGCAGCCTTTCTACCAAGCGATCCTACAATGAGCAGTTCTTC. Translating gives CASSLSTKRSYNEQFF. The chain joins TRBV5-6 to TRBJ2-1; no clear D. The CDR3 sequence is 16 residues long. Germline-derived CDR1 and CDR2 are SGHDT and YYEEEE. V lost 4 bases to trimming and J lost 1 base, with 15 bases between them. Full variable domain (outside the CDR3, taken from reference TRBV5-6 and TRBJ2-1): DAGVTQSPTHLIKTRGQQVTLRCSPKSGHDTVSWYQQALGQGPQFIFQYYEEEERQRGNFPDRFSGHQFPNYSSELNVNALLLGDSALYLCASSLSTKRSYNEQFFGPGTRLTVL.

This clonotype was picked up many times. The chain employs TRBV5-6 and TRBJ1-4; D gene unclear. This CDR3 has 15 amino acids. The germline gives CDR1 SGHDT, CDR2 YYEEEE. Trimming removed 0 bases from V and 8 bases from J, with 14 bases in between. The CDR3 DNA follows: TGTGCCAGCAGCTTGGAGGGAGCAGCTTGGGAAAAACTGTTTTTT. It yields the protein CASSLEGAAWEKLFF.

V usage is TRBV7-8 and J usage is TRBJ2-5; D gene unclear. V gave up 5 bases and J gave up 2 bases, with 6 bases separating them. Germline lookup yields CDR1 SGHVS and CDR2 FQNEAQ. The CDR3 extends over 12 amino acids. CDR3 bases: TGTGCCAGCAGCATCGGGCAAGAGACCCAGTACTTC. Its translation: CASSIGQETQYF.

This clonotype appeared a few times. The chain has TRBV5-1 and TRBJ2-5; TRBD1 might be the D (6 bases). The CDR3 is 13 residues long. V dropped 2 bases and J dropped 5 bases, with 10 bases sitting between them. In germline, CDR1 is SGHRS, CDR2 YFSETQ. The CDR3 region has the DNA TGCGCCAGCAGCTTCAGACAGGAGGAGACCCAGTACTTC. It translates to CASSFRQEETQYF.

The chain joins TRBV5-1 to TRBJ2-5; D is unresolved. This CDR3 is 16 amino acids long. V lost 2 bases and J 1 base, leaving 15 bases between the germline ends. From germline, CDR1 is SGHRS and CDR2 YFSETQ. The CDR3 region has the DNA TGCGCCAGCAGCTTTATTGACGTCAACGCCCAAGAGACCCAGTACTTC. Translated, it gives CASSFIDVNAQETQYF.

V and J are TRBV7-9 and TRBJ2-7; perhaps TRBD2 as D (7 bases). Germline CDR1 SEHNR, CDR2 FQNEAQ (reference sequence). Trimming stripped 7 bases from V and 5 bases from J, with 15 bases between. This CDR3 region has 13 residues. CDR3 loop: CASIGGAFDEQYF. The CDR3 nucleotides are TGTGCCAGCATAGGGGGGGCCTTTGACGAGCAGTACTTC. The variable domain in full, with the rest retrieved from reference TRBV7-9 and TRBJ2-7, is DTGVSQNPRHKITKRGQNVTFRCDPISEHNRLYWYRQTLGQGPEFLTYFQNEAQLEKSRLLSDRFSAERPKGSFSTLEIQRTEQGDSAMYLCASIGGAFDEQYFGPGTRLTVT.

This clonotype has more than one count but fewer than ten. The chain joins TRBV28 to TRBJ1-2; D unclear. The CDR3 consists of 14 residues. Deletions cut 5 bases from V and 8 bases from J, with 18 bases between. Germline V gene data show CDR1 as MDHEN and CDR2 as SYDVKM. CDR3 DNA sequence: TGTGCCAGCAGTGTCAGTATTCTTGGTCAGGGCTACACCTTC. It translates to CASSVSILGQGYTF.

This clonotype was seen a few times. The chain joins TRBV20-1 to TRBJ2-7, with TRBD1 matching over 9 bases. The junction had 4 bases not matched to a gene; V was cut back by 3 bases and J by 4 bases. Germline V gene data show CDR1 as DFQATT and CDR2 as SNEGSKA (reference sequence). This CDR3 is 13 amino acids long. CDR3 region: CSARGQGRYEQYF. DNA for the CDR3: TGCAGTGCTAGGGGACAGGGAAGATACGAGCAGTACTTC.

This clonotype occurred many times. V and J are TRBV29-1 and TRBJ2-7; no clear D gene. The germline V gene has CDR1 SQVTM and CDR2 ANQGSEA. Trimming shortened V by 6 bases and J by 5 bases, and 14 bases separated the two germline ends. The length of the CDR3 is 12 residues. The CDR3: CSVNLDPHEQYF. CDR3 sequence (DNA): TGCAGCGTGAACCTGGACCCTCACGAGCAGTACTTC.

This clonotype was observed a few times. The chain couples TRBV7-8 to TRBJ1-4; D is ambiguous. Germline V gives CDR1 SGHVS, CDR2 FQNEAQ. The ends were cut back, 2 bases at V and 2 bases at J, with 6 bases in the middle. The CDR3 consists of 14 residues. The CDR3 nucleotides are TGTGCCAGCAGCTTACACCGTACTAATGAAAAACTGTTTTTT. Translated: CASSLHRTNEKLFF.